These T cell receptor beta chains were read from a single sample in a study of T cells after yellow fever vaccination. TCRdb used MiXCR to reprocess the 5' RACE reads, holding one entry per CDR3 protein. Among a few hundred thousand distinct CDR3 sequences, approximately 3.2% were seen once, and the ten largest hold roughly 3.2%. Sequenced material: CD4+ T cells sorted from PBMCs, taken 10 days after the yellow fever booster vaccination. These TCRs come from a man younger than 30 who received the YFV17D yellow fever vaccine. Both conserved end residues are part of each CDR3. A D gene is named only where the DNA matches it firmly. Clone size is shown for a subset of rows, as once, few, many or a class of expanded clone.

TRBV7-2	TRBD1	many	TRBJ2-2	CASSSRQGLNTGELFF	TGTGCCAGCAGCTCCCGACAGGGCTTGAACACCGGGGAGCTGTTTTTT
TRBV7-2	NA	many	TRBJ2-4	CASSSGTKNIQYF	TGTGCCAGCAGCTCAGGGACCAAAAACATTCAGTACTTC
TRBV12-3/TRBV12-4	NA	many	TRBJ2-3	CASRVLQTTDTQYF	TGTGCCAGCCGGGTACTTCAGACCACAGATACGCAGTATTTT
TRBV6-1	NA	many	TRBJ1-5	CASSEWADQPQHF	TGTGCCAGCAGTGAATGGGCCGATCAGCCCCAGCATTTT
TRBV7-2	NA	many	TRBJ2-2	CASSLYRNTGELFF	TGTGCCAGCAGCTTGTATAGGAACACCGGGGAGCTGTTTTTT
TRBV6-2/TRBV6-3	TRBD2	many	TRBJ2-1	CASSYSGLAYNEQFF	TGTGCCAGCAGTTACTCGGGACTAGCCTACAATGAGCAGTTCTTC
TRBV29-1	NA	many	TRBJ1-3	CSALQGGAPGNTIYF	TGCAGCGCCCTCCAGGGCGGTGCTCCTGGAAACACCATATATTTT
TRBV20-1	NA	few	TRBJ2-5	CSARVGGLRETQYF	TGCAGTGCTAGGGTGGGGGGCCTCCGGGAGACCCAGTACTTC
TRBV7-2	TRBD1	many	TRBJ1-4	CASSSRGGMGQKLFF	TGTGCCAGCAGCTCCAGGGGTGGGATGGGACAGAAACTGTTTTTT
TRBV3-1	NA	many	TRBJ2-6	CASSQFVGAGANVLTF	TGTGCCAGCAGCCAGTTCGTGGGCGCTGGGGCCAACGTCCTGACTTTC
TRBV5-1	TRBD1	many	TRBJ1-2	CASRDQGVNYGYTF	TGCGCCAGCAGAGATCAGGGGGTAAACTATGGCTACACCTTC
TRBV7-2	TRBD2	few	TRBJ2-1	CASSLWTSDYNEQFF	TGTGCCAGCAGCTTATGGACTAGCGATTACAATGAGCAGTTCTTC
TRBV28	NA	few	TRBJ1-3	CASSLVTSSGNTIYF	TGTGCCAGCAGTTTAGTTACATCCTCTGGAAACACCATATATTTT
TRBV5-4	TRBD2	NA	TRBJ2-5	CASSSSGASLETQYF	TGTGCCAGCAGCTCTAGCGGGGCATCGCTCGAGACCCAGTACTTC
TRBV7-9	TRBD1	many	TRBJ1-5	CASSSRWTGLNQPQHF	TGTGCCAGCAGCTCCCGGTGGACAGGCCTCAATCAGCCCCAGCATTTT
TRBV5-4	NA	few	TRBJ1-2	CASSTDGGYGYTF	TGTGCCAGCAGCACCGACGGCGGTTATGGCTACACCTTC
TRBV5-1	TRBD2	many	TRBJ2-3	CASSFSGGLTDTQYF	TGCGCCAGCAGCTTTAGCGGGGGGCTCACAGATACGCAGTATTTT
TRBV5-1	NA	few	TRBJ1-4	CASSLGTAAEKLFF	TGCGCCAGCAGCTTGGGTACAGCTGCTGAAAAACTGTTTTTT
TRBV20-1	NA	few	TRBJ1-2	CSAMSRDNGYTF	TGCAGTGCAATGTCCCGGGACAATGGCTACACCTTC
TRBV20-1	TRBD2	few	TRBJ2-1	CSAPMGSGGAGGNEQFF	TGCAGTGCCCCCATGGGCAGCGGGGGGGCCGGGGGCAATGAGCAGTTCTTC
TRBV7-2	NA	NA	TRBJ2-1	CASSFGSRVPNEQFF	TGTGCCAGCAGCTTCGGAAGCAGGGTCCCCAATGAGCAGTTCTTC
TRBV20-1	TRBD1	NA	TRBJ1-3	CSASRTGWNTIYF	TGCAGTGCTTCCCGGACAGGGTGGAACACCATATATTTT
TRBV18	TRBD2	NA	TRBJ2-1	CASSPPSGGFYNEQFF	TGTGCCAGCTCACCGCCCAGCGGGGGTTTCTACAATGAGCAGTTCTTC
TRBV6-5	TRBD1	NA	TRBJ1-1	CASSSDRVATKAFF	TGTGCCAGCAGTTCCGACAGGGTCGCGACGAAAGCTTTCTTT
TRBV6-2/TRBV6-3	NA	few	TRBJ1-1	CASSYSRTPWGVSSNTEAFF	TGTGCCAGCAGTTACTCTAGAACACCATGGGGCGTCTCAAGCAATACTGAAGCTTTCTTT
TRBV18	NA	NA	TRBJ2-7	CASSPTESYEQYF	TGTGCCAGCTCACCAACGGAGTCCTACGAGCAGTACTTC
TRBV6-5	TRBD2	few	TRBJ2-2	CASSYRGEGLAGGPRTGELFF	TGTGCCAGCAGTTACAGGGGGGAGGGACTAGCGGGGGGGCCTCGGACCGGGGAGCTGTTTTTT
TRBV12-3/TRBV12-4	TRBD1	many	TRBJ2-1	CASTLGTGNNEQFF	TGTGCCAGCACCCTAGGGACAGGGAACAATGAGCAGTTCTTC
TRBV6-5	TRBD1	many	TRBJ2-3	CASSYSGQGIADTQYF	TGTGCCAGCAGTTATTCCGGACAGGGGATCGCGGATACGCAGTATTTT
TRBV5-4	TRBD1	many	TRBJ2-5	CASSLQGAQETQYF	TGTGCCAGCAGCTTACAGGGGGCCCAAGAGACCCAGTACTTC
TRBV20-1	NA	many	TRBJ2-6	CSAASQGSGANVLTF	TGCAGTGCCGCCTCACAGGGCTCTGGGGCCAACGTCCTGACTTTC
TRBV27	NA	NA	TRBJ2-2	CASASRATGELFF	TGTGCCAGTGCGTCTAGGGCCACCGGGGAGCTGTTTTTT